One sample yielded the 9 T cell receptor beta chains listed below, sequenced in a study of cytomegalovirus exposure and HLA in healthy donors. 13 Jbeta primers and 60 Vbeta primers were used for the PCR. Sequenced by immunoSEQ multiplex PCR; TCRdb stores in-frame clones only, minus some. This sample has under 150,000 clones, with 82% found just once. Sample: PBMCs. The receptors were sampled from a male donor in good health and CMV-seronegative.

The chain has TRBV9 and TRBJ2-1, with 11 positions matching TRBD2. The CDR3 spans 15 residues. In germline, CDR1 is SGDLS, CDR2 YYNGEE. The V gene end was trimmed by 0 bases and the J gene end by 8 bases; junction bases not matched to a gene: 4. The CDR3 DNA follows: TGTGCCAGCAGCGTAGTAGCGGGAGGGCTTGATGAGCAGTTCTTC. It yields the protein CASSVVAGGLDEQFF.

The chain is built from TRBV30 and TRBJ2-3; 8 nucleotides align to TRBD1. After removal of 5 bases from V and 3 bases from J, the junction contained 10 bases not matched to a gene. The germline V gene has CDR1 GTSNPN and CDR2 SVGIG (reference sequence). There are 15 residues in the CDR3. CDR3 residues: CAWSTQGAGTDTQYF. The CDR3 DNA sequence: TGTGCCTGGTCCACTCAGGGGGCTGGGACAGATACGCAGTATTTT.

This chain joins TRBV7-9 and TRBJ2-3; the match to TRBD1 covers 7 bases. Trimming removed 5 bases from V and 0 bases from J; junction bases left unmatched: 5. Germline CDR1 SEHNR, CDR2 FQNEAQ (reference sequence). The length of the CDR3 is 15 residues. The CDR3 nucleotides are TGTGCCAGCAGCCCCGGGACAGTTAGCACAGATACGCAGTATTTT. It is translated as CASSPGTVSTDTQYF.

CDR3 loop: CASSQDNGALTLHF. The CDR3 bases are TGCGCCAGCAGCCAAGATAATGGAGCCCTCACCCTCCACTTT. The chain combines TRBV4-1 with TRBJ1-6; D remains unclear. CDR3 length equals 14 residues. The V and J ends lost 0 bases and 14 bases respectively, with 14 bases between them. Germline V gives CDR1 MGHRA, CDR2 YSYEKL.

J is TRBJ2-3 and V is TRBV27; the D gene is possibly TRBD2 (5 bases). The V and J ends lost 6 bases and 2 bases respectively, with 12 bases between them. CDR3 length: 14 amino acids. Germline V gene data show CDR1 as MNHEY and CDR2 as SMNVEV (reference sequence). As DNA, the CDR3 is TGTGCCAGCAGGGACTCTTGGGCCACAGATACGCAGTATTTT. Translating gives CASRDSWATDTQYF.

The V gene is TRBV29-1, the J gene TRBJ1-5; 7 nucleotides agree with TRBD1. Germline V CDR1 and CDR2: SQVTM, ANQGSEA. The CDR3 covers 12 residues. After removal of 6 bases from V and 2 bases from J, the junction contained 1 base not matched to a gene. The CDR3 region is CSVGQGNQPQHF. CDR3 in DNA: TGCAGCGTCGGACAGGGCAATCAGCCCCAGCATTTT.

The rearrangement joins TRBV19 to TRBJ1-1; tentatively, D is TRBD1 (5 bases). CDR1 is LNHDA and CDR2 is SQIVND in the germline V gene (reference sequence). The CDR3 consists of 14 residues. V was clipped by 2 bases and J by 1 base, with 8 bases between them. The DNA for the CDR3 is TGTGCCAGTAGTATAAACAGGAGGAACACTGAAGCTTTCTTT. Translation: CASSINRRNTEAFF. Combining the CDR3 with reference TRBV19 and TRBJ1-1 gives the whole variable domain DGGITQSPKYLFRKEGQNVTLSCEQNLNHDAMYWYRQDPGQGLRLIYYSQIVNDFQKGDIAEGYSVSREKKESFPLTVTSAQKNPTAFYLCASSINRRNTEAFFGQGTRLTVV.

The CDR3 region is CASRRRVTDTQYF. The CDR3 DNA is TGCGCCAGCCGACGCAGGGTCACAGATACGCAGTATTTT. This chain joins TRBV4-3 and TRBJ2-3; D may be TRBD1 (5 bases). This CDR3 is built from 13 residues. Trimming cost V 8 bases and J 2 bases, with 11 bases left between them. From germline, CDR1 is LGHNA and CDR2 YSLEER.

The chain uses TRBV28 and TRBJ2-7; D possibly corresponds to TRBD2 (5 bases). V shed 8 bases and J shed 1 base, with 15 bases lying between them. Germline lookup yields CDR1 MDHEN and CDR2 SYDVKM. The CDR3 spans 14 residues. The CDR3 region has the DNA TGTGCCAGCGCCACTAGTGGGAGTTCCTACGAGCAGTACTTC. It is translated as CASATSGSSYEQYF.